Shown below are 4 T cell receptor beta chains from a single sample sequenced in a study of cytomegalovirus exposure and HLA in healthy donors. PCR involved 60 Vbeta and 13 Jbeta primers. Sequencing used immunoSEQ multiplex PCR; TCRdb keeps in-frame clones, though not all of them. The table lists 35,000 to 40,000 clones, 70% to 75% of them singletons. Material: PBMCs. The receptor set was obtained from a man aged 30-40 years in good health and CMV-seronegative.

J is TRBJ2-1 and V is TRBV28; D perhaps matches TRBD1 (6 bases). From germline, CDR1 is MDHEN and CDR2 SYDVKM. The germline V and J ends were trimmed by 9 bases and 7 bases, with 19 bases remaining between them. The CDR3 is 14 amino acids. CDR3 coding DNA: TGTGCCAGTGGAACAGGGAGTCAGGAAAATGAGCAGTTCTTC. It yields the protein CASGTGSQENEQFF.

The CDR3 region has the DNA TGTGCCAGCAGCTTGGCCGAGCCTTACTCTGGAAACACCATATATTTT. Its translation is CASSLAEPYSGNTIYF. The genes are TRBV5-4 and TRBJ1-3; no reliable D call. Trimming stripped 0 bases from V and 0 bases from J, with 10 bases between. The germline V gene encodes CDR1 SGHNT and CDR2 YYREEE (reference sequence). This CDR3 contains 16 residues.

As for this clone: The junction departs from the called germline gene at one end, perhaps through a read error. DNA for the CDR3: TGTGCCAGCGGCCAAGATGACGAGGGGGCAATCGGTCAGCCCCAGCATTTT. The encoded protein is CASGQDDEGAIGQPQHF. J is TRBJ1-5 and V is TRBV14; 7 nucleotides match TRBD1. Germline V gene data show CDR1 as SGHDN and CDR2 as FVKESK. CDR3 length: 17 residues.

V gene TRBV10-3 combines with J gene TRBJ2-1; 7 bases line up with TRBD1. V shed 4 bases and J 9 bases; nucleotides not matched to a gene: 3. The CDR3 is made up of 12 amino acids. Per the germline V gene, CDR1 is ENHRY and CDR2 is SYGVKD. The CDR3 nucleotides read TGTGCCATCAGTGGACAGGGCAGTGAGCAGTTCTTC. This gives the protein CAISGQGSEQFF.